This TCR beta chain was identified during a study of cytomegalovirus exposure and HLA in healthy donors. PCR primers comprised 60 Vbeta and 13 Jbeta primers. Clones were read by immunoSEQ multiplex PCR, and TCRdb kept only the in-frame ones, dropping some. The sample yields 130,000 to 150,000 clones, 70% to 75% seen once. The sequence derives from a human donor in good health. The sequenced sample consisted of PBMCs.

CDR3 nucleotide sequence: TGCGCCAGCAGCCCGCCGACAGGGGAAGCTTTCTTT. This encodes CASSPPTGEAFF. This chain links TRBV5-1 with TRBJ1-1; 7 bases match TRBD1. The V and J ends lost 4 bases and 8 bases, in that order; junction bases with no gene match: 5. CDR3 size: 12 residues. Germline V gene data show CDR1 as SGHRS and CDR2 as YFSETQ. The entire variable domain, with the rest obtained from reference TRBV5-1 and TRBJ1-1, is as follows: KAGVTQTPRYLIKTRGQQVTLSCSPISGHRSVSWYQQTPGQGLQFLFEYFSETQRNKGNFPGRFSGRQFSNSRSEMNVSTLELGDSALYLCASSPPTGEAFFGQGTRLTVV.